The T cell receptor (beta chain) under discussion was sequenced for a study of human T cells and chemical hapten exposure. Across the study: Small pooled library volume differences chiefly drove per-sample TCR yield variation.

The table lists this clonotype with many counts. The time point here: pre-sensitization, week 0. Documented treatment: therapeutic diphenylcyclopropenone sensitization with weekly scalp DPC. The authors extracted total RNA from unfractionated whole blood. In the library, unique molecular identifiers were attached to individual cDNA molecules. Source study methods: Counts of TCRs in each sample centred on a median of about 99,000 and extended from around 25,000 to 690,000. MiXCR was run by TCRdb on the RACE reads, yielding one entry per CDR3 protein. TCRdb's processing, not the authors', yielded these V and J calls. The sample contains around 260,000 distinct CDR3 sequences, roughly 8.9% of which appear only once. This TCR was recovered from a woman aged 40 to 50 with alopecia areata. Some clones in this sample may be carry-over from other donors' samples. The source material was whole blood, sampled in connection with sensitization to the hapten diphenylcyclopropenone (DPC).

The CDR3 loop reads CASRTGGYGYTF. The DNA for the CDR3 is TGTGCCAGCAGAACGGGGGGATATGGCTACACCTTC. The rearrangement joins TRBV6-5 to TRBJ1-2; a weak D match, TRBD1 (5 bases). The CDR3 totals 12 residues. V was clipped by 6 bases and J by 5 bases, with 10 bases between them. The germline V gene encodes CDR1 MNHEY and CDR2 SVGAGI.